The T cell receptor (beta chain) described here comes from a study of blood T cell repertoires in COVID-19 (dated by TCRdb to the early 2020s). Looking at the study overall: Samples from collaborators originated in the United States, Italy and Spain and spanned both the acute and convalescent phases of COVID-19. The repertoires were made available in a free public database intended to serve as a resource for research on the immune response to SARS-CoV-2. Where available, HLA class I and class II types were taken from metadata supplied by the sample provider and were not determined by assay-based typing. The material from the prospective study consisted of cDNA or gDNA derived from T cells, B-cell-depleted T cells, or PBMCs. Deeply sampled blood TCRbeta repertoires from subjects exposed to, actively infected with, or recovered from COVID-19 were included in the dataset. The samples were drawn from two sources: the first 160 participants of the ongoing ImmuneRACE study, and fewer than 1,500 subjects contributed by 6 global collaborators. A de-identified subject ID, COVID-19 status, age in years and sex were almost always included in the sample metadata.

Collaborating institutions collected whole blood in K2EDTA tubes following their own protocols. For TCRbeta analysis, collaborator samples were shipped as frozen whole blood, as isolated PBMCs, or as DNA extracted from either sample type. The immunoSEQ Assay, a bias-controlled multiplex PCR, was used to amplify TCRbeta CDR3 regions from genomic DNA. Turning to the authors' computational methods: Nucleated cell counts per sample were estimated from amplification of reference gene primers within the assay. To quantify the absolute abundance of each unique TCRbeta CDR3 rearrangement, sequence reads were collapsed and filtered. For each sample, productive Simpson clonality was calculated as the square root of Simpson's diversity index across productive rearrangements. What TCRdb holds here is the immuneACCESS table cut down to in-frame rearrangements. Part of the clones is not present; checked against another copy, under half of the missing clones reflect an unresolved V gene, and the others are unexplained. V and J calls and clone size are those listed in that table; D and trimming were worked out from the DNA. This sample has 150,000 to 200,000 clones in its table, and more than 70% of those were observed once. About 4.2% of the sample goes to the ten largest clones.

The germline V gene specifies SGHDT as CDR1 and YYEEEE as CDR2. The CDR3 covers 15 residues, taking in both the cysteine and the phenylalanine. The sequence is cut down to CDR3 DNA, 45 bases in frame from base 1. V loses 4 bases, J loses 7 bases, and the germline ends lie 20 bases apart. Beyond this particular receptor, the publication reports: The quantity of clinical and demographic metadata differed by source and by participant and was supplied without curation.

About this clone: What antigen it recognizes has not been identified. No per-base quality is available; no much larger clone lies one base away.

Sequenced sample: peripheral blood. The TCR sequence derives from a human donor in a cohort sampled during active COVID-19. The chain is made from TRBV5-6 and TRBJ1-2, with TRBD1 as a weak D call on 5 bases. The DNA is as follows: TGTGCCAGCAGCGCCCCTGGGCAGGGCCGTAGTGGCTACACCTTC. Its translation reads: CASSAPGQGRSGYTF.